This TCR beta chain is drawn from a study of blood T cell repertoires in COVID-19. Overall study: The United States, Italy and Spain supplied acute and convalescent COVID-19 samples.

TCRdb's copy holds only in-frame clones and misses some; the assay was immunoSEQ multiplex PCR. The sample contains around 300,000 clones, approximately 89% of which appear only once. The CDR3 covers 14 residues. The germline CDR1 and CDR2 sequences are SGHRS and YFSETQ. With V trimmed by 0 bases and J by 4 bases, 2 bases remained unmatched. The TCR comes from an older woman who had recovered from COVID-19. The sequencing input was PBMCs or T cells enriched from blood (not recorded which). The chain carries TRBV5-1 and TRBJ1-2, with 8 bases identical to TRBD1. The CDR3, as DNA: TGCGCCAGCAGCTTGGGGACAGGGCGCTATGGCTACACCTTC. Amino acids: CASSLGTGRYGYTF. The whole variable domain, remainder taken from reference TRBV5-1 and TRBJ1-2, is KAGVTQTPRYLIKTRGQQVTLSCSPISGHRSVSWYQQTPGQGLQFLFEYFSETQRNKGNFPGRFSGRQFSNSRSEMNVSTLELGDSALYLCASSLGTGRYGYTFGSGTRLTVV.